This TCR beta chain was sequenced during a study of T cells in localized non-small cell lung cancer. Findings of the study overall: Median detection of top 100 tumor clones in adjacent lung was around 60 clones.

Measured with immunoSEQ multiplex PCR; TCRdb has only the in-frame clones, and not every one. The sample has under 65,000 clones, approximately 90% seen once. On this clone: The antigen is not known.

The CDR3 loop spans 14 amino acids. V lost 1 base, J lost 5 bases, and 9 bases lay in between. Germline V gene data show CDR1 as LNHDA and CDR2 as SQIVND (reference sequence). This TCR was recovered from a man between 40 and 75 years old with stage I squamous cell lung carcinoma. Source: peripheral blood, taken before any cancer treatment. The chain joins TRBV19 to TRBJ2-1; D gene unclear. The CDR3 sequence: CASSIVSTDNEQFF. CDR3 nucleotide sequence: TGTGCCAGTAGTATAGTCAGCACAGACAATGAGCAGTTCTTC. The full variable domain, rest sourced from reference TRBV19 and TRBJ2-1, is DGGITQSPKYLFRKEGQNVTLSCEQNLNHDAMYWYRQDPGQGLRLIYYSQIVNDFQKGDIAEGYSVSREKKESFPLTVTSAQKNPTAFYLCASSIVSTDNEQFFGPGTRLTVL.